This TCR beta chain was captured in a study of somatic mutations in cytotoxic T cells in rheumatoid arthritis. About the research overall: No treatment had yet been given when patient blood (roughly 28 ml EDTA) was drawn, right after diagnosis. A subset of V beta antibody-stained T-cell populations was isolated by flow sorting, reaching nearly 100% purity, and this subset included V beta1+ cells that went on to TCRB sequencing. General study results and limits: Statistically, CD8+ T-cell clonality was not significantly distinct between individuals with rheumatoid arthritis and age-matched healthy controls. A finding that went unadjusted for multiple comparisons was the slight underrepresentation of TRBV07 in rheumatoid arthritis patients.

The CDR3 extends over 14 amino acids. V was trimmed by 5 bases and J by 5 bases, leaving 16 bases between them. Looked up from germline, CDR1 is LNHDA and CDR2 is SQIVND (reference sequence). Assay used: immunoSEQ multiplex PCR; TCRdb lists only in-frame clones, some missing. The sample consists of about 15,000 clones, less than 85% of them appearing once. This clone was observed a handful of times. Its matching antigen is unknown. Input material: CD8+ T cells sorted from blood. The rearrangement uses TRBV19 and TRBJ2-7; D may be TRBD1 or TRBD2 (6 bases each). This TCR was recovered from an adult with rheumatoid arthritis. CDR3 DNA: TGTGCCAGTAGTCTGGCGGGACAAGTCGACGAGCAGTACTTC. It codes for CASSLAGQVDEQYF.